This entry is about one T cell receptor (beta chain). Its target is not known. The sample comes from a study of cytomegalovirus exposure and HLA in healthy donors. The CDR3 runs 14 residues. V was shortened by 3 bases and J by 7 bases, with 16 bases between the two germline ends. Germline lookup yields CDR1 MNHEY and CDR2 SMNVEV (reference sequence). General study results and limits: TCR clusters originating in the first cohort tended to co-occur in the roughly 120 validation repertoires, according to a later analysis. Overall, approximately 150 TCR beta chains were annotated as cytomegalovirus-associated.

Here immunoSEQ multiplex PCR was the method, and the copy in TCRdb shows in-frame clones only, minus some. The data hold 350,000 or so clones, with around 86% observed a single time. The V and J genes are TRBV27 and TRBJ2-7, with D possibly TRBD2 on 5 matching bases. This clonotype was sampled from a woman between 18 and 30 years old in good health and CMV-seronegative. The sequencing input was PBMCs. In nucleotides, the CDR3 is TGTGCCAGCAGTTTTTCCGCGATCACGGGGGAGCAGTACTTC. Translated: CASSFSAITGEQYF.